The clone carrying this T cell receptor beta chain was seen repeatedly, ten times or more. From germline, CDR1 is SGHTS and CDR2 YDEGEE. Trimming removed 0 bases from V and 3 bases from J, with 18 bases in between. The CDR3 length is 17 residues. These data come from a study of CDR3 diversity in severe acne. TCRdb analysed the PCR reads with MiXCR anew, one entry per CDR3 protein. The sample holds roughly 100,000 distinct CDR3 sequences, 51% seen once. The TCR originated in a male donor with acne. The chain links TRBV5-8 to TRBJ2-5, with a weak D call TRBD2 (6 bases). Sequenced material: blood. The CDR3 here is CASSLGRGGAFEETQYF. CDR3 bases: TGTGCCAGCAGCTTGGGCCGGGGCGGGGCATTCGAAGAGACCCAGTACTTC.